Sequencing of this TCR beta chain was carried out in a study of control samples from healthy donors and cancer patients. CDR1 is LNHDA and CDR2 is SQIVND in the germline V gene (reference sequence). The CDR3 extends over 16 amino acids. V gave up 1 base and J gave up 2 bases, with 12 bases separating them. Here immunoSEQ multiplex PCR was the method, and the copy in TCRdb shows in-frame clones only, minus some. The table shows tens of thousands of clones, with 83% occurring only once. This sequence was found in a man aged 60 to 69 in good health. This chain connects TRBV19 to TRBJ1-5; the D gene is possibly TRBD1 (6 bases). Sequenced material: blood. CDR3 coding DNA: TGTGCCAGTAGTATAGTGGAGAGGACAGGCAATCAGCCCCAGCATTTT. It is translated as CASSIVERTGNQPQHF.